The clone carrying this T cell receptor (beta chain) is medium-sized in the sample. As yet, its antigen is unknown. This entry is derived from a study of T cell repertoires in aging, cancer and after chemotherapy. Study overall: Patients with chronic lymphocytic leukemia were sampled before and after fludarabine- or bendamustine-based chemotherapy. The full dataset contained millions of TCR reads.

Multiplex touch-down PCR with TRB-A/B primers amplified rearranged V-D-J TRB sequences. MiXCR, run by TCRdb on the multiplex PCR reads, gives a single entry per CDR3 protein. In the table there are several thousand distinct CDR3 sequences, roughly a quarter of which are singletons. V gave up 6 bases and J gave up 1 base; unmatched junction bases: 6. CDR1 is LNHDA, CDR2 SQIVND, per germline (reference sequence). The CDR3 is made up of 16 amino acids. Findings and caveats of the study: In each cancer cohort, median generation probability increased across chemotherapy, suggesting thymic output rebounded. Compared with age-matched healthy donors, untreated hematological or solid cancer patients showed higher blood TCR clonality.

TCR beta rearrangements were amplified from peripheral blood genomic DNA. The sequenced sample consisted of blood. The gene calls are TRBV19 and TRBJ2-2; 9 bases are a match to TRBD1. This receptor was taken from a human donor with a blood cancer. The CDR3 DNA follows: TGTGCCAGTAGCCTCAACAGGGGGCGGAACACCGGGGAGCTGTTTTTT. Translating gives CASSLNRGRNTGELFF.